Following are 3 T cell receptor beta chains from one sample sequenced in a study of neoadjuvant anti-PD-1 for oral cavity cancer. The time point is: after neoadjuvant nivolumab, at surgical resection. Only in-frame clones appear in the TCRdb table, and some are missing; sequencing was by immunoSEQ multiplex PCR. The data show roughly 25,000 clones, 27% seen once. The specimen was tumor tissue, collected after nivolumab (anti-PD-1) treatment. These receptors all stem from a person aged 40 to 85 with oral cavity squamous cell carcinoma.

The chain links TRBV15 to TRBJ2-3, with a tentative D call TRBD1 (5 bases). V was cut by 5 bases and J by 2 bases, with 8 bases left in between. This CDR3 spans 13 amino acids. Germline-derived CDR1 and CDR2 are LNHNV and YYDKDF (reference sequence). CDR3 bases: TGTGCCACCAGCGGGGCCCACACAGATACGCAGTATTTT. This codes for CATSGAHTDTQYF.

The chain carries TRBV5-4 and TRBJ2-7; 7 nucleotides agree with TRBD1. V dropped 3 bases and J dropped 5; count of bases not matched to a gene: 8. This CDR3 is built from 14 residues. The germline V gene encodes CDR1 SGHNT and CDR2 YYREEE (reference sequence). The CDR3 nucleotides read TGTGCCAGCAGCTCCAGGGGGTCGGTAGACGAGCAGTACTTC. As protein: CASSSRGSVDEQYF.

This clone was observed a handful of times. V gene TRBV30 combines with J gene TRBJ1-5, with D possibly TRBD1 on 5 matching bases. Trimming removed 0 bases from V and 2 bases from J, with 14 bases in between. CDR1 and CDR2 (germline): GTSNPN, SVGIG (reference sequence). CDR3 length: 16 residues. The DNA for the CDR3 is TGTGCCTGGAGTGTCGGGCGGACATGGGGCAATCAGCCCCAGCATTTT. Encoded protein: CAWSVGRTWGNQPQHF.